Listed below are T cell receptor beta chains from one sample, sequenced in a study of T cells expressing NK-cell markers. Reprocessing the 5' RACE reads, TCRdb reports a single entry for every CDR3 protein and omits DNA. The sample has 150,000 to 180,000 distinct CDR3 sequences, and its top ten clones hold around a third. The source material was blood T cells: a sorted CD56 or NKG2C T cell subset, CD4+ or CD8+ T cells, or bulk PBMC T cells (not recorded which). The receptors derive from a woman in her forties or fifties in good health. CDR3s include the opening cysteine and the closing phenylalanine or tryptophan.

v_call,j_call,cdr3_aa
TRBV12-3/TRBV12-4,TRBJ2-5,CASSFLTDKLETQYF
TRBV11-2,TRBJ2-4,CASSFPPGSGRMLVKNIQYF
TRBV27,TRBJ1-1,CASSQDPQGESTEAFF
TRBV15,TRBJ2-5,CATSRVGKGTDQETQYF
TRBV5-1,TRBJ2-3,CASSPVPTDTQYF
TRBV7-7,TRBJ2-5,CASSLDGRGETQYF
TRBV21-1,TRBJ1-5,CASSKAGGGPQHF
TRBV5-1,TRBJ2-7,CASSSGTSGSYF
TRBV28,TRBJ1-3,CASRSAFSGNTIYF
TRBV24-1,TRBJ2-2,CATSDPGRMNTGELFF
TRBV5-1,TRBJ2-7,CASSLGQGPYEQYF
TRBV7-8,TRBJ2-5,CASSFGGTGVGETQYF
TRBV20-1,TRBJ1-1,CSARETGMNTEAFF
TRBV29-1,TRBJ2-5,CSVEPGIRETQYF
TRBV7-9,TRBJ2-1,CASSPLAGPEDEQFF
TRBV27,TRBJ2-2,CASSLGGIGELFF
TRBV6-2/TRBV6-3,TRBJ1-1,CASSLQGARSVAFF
TRBV4-1,TRBJ2-3,CASSPSGETAREQYF
TRBV20-1,TRBJ1-5,CSASEGSGSNQPQHF
TRBV7-8,TRBJ1-1,CASSLVPLNTEAFF
TRBV29-1,TRBJ1-5,CSVETPDNQPQHF
TRBV9,TRBJ1-1,CASSVLRTADSAFF
TRBV7-9,TRBJ1-5,CASSPGSPRNSNQPQHF
TRBV29-1,TRBJ1-1,CSGALGERGPEAFF
TRBV15,TRBJ2-7,CATSSRGYEQYF
TRBV14,TRBJ2-3,CASSQDQEGQGFAWGSTDTQYF
TRBV6-2/TRBV6-3,TRBJ2-3,CATTLSVPDTQYF
TRBV4-1,TRBJ2-1,CASSQELAGVAFYNEQFF
TRBV27,TRBJ2-2,CASQLAGGPIGELFF
TRBV27,TRBJ2-7,CASSVDPAWEEQYF
TRBV7-9,TRBJ1-1,CASRKDTEAFF
TRBV29-1,TRBJ1-3,CSVEATEAGNTIYF
TRBV6-6,TRBJ2-2,CASSYSGVTGELFF
TRBV29-1,TRBJ2-1,CSVLAESWNEQFF
TRBV3-1,TRBJ2-1,CASSIRASAAGYNEQFF
TRBV12-3/TRBV12-4,TRBJ2-3,CASGSLAGGPDTQYF
TRBV24-1,TRBJ2-7,CATSDPAGQGHEQYF
TRBV11-2,TRBJ2-1,CATGEFGEQFF
TRBV3-1,TRBJ2-1,CAREAGDNEQFF
TRBV3-1,TRBJ2-7,CASSQMAYEQYF
TRBV7-9,TRBJ2-4,CATGTENIQYF
TRBV6-2/TRBV6-3,TRBJ1-1,CASSYSPGQGGNTEAFF
TRBV7-9,TRBJ2-1,CASSTGQEVHNEQFF
TRBV27,TRBJ2-5,CASSSLGGQAETQYF
TRBV29-1,TRBJ1-5,CSVETQGARNQPQHF
TRBV5-1,TRBJ2-2,CASSGTDTGELFF
TRBV12-3/TRBV12-4,TRBJ2-5,CASSLGRTLWGETQYF
TRBV29-1,TRBJ2-7,CSVSSVDYEQYF
TRBV7-9,TRBJ1-2,CASSPARISYGYTF
TRBV7-3,TRBJ2-2,CASSPSSGKGAGELFF
TRBV29-1,TRBJ2-7,CSGGGGGDSYEQYF
TRBV18,TRBJ1-6,CASSLPWSSYNSPLHF
TRBV29-1,TRBJ1-2,CSVEDRGGNYGYTF
TRBV4-1,TRBJ2-1,CASSQFLAGEGIYNEQFF
TRBV12-5,TRBJ2-1,CASGPTENNEQFF
TRBV6-5,TRBJ1-1,CASSYGVGGNTEAFF
TRBV12-3/TRBV12-4,TRBJ2-7,CASSFAGESYEQYF
TRBV27,TRBJ2-2,CASSLSVRAGELFF
TRBV7-9,TRBJ2-5,CASSLPLGLAGEQQETQYF
TRBV27,TRBJ2-5,CASSLSQSLEIQYF